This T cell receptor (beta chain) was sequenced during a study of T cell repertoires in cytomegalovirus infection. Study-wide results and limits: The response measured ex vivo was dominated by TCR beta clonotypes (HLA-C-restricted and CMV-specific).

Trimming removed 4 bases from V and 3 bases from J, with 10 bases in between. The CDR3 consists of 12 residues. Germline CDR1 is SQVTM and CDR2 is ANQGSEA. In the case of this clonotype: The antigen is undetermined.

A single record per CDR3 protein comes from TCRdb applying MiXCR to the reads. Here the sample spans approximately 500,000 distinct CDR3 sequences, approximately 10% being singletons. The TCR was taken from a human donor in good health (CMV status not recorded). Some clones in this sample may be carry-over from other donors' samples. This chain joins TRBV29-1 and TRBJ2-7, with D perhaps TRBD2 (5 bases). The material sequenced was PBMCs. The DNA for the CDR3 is TGCAGCGTTGCGGACGGGATCTACGAGCAGTACTTC. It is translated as CSVADGIYEQYF.